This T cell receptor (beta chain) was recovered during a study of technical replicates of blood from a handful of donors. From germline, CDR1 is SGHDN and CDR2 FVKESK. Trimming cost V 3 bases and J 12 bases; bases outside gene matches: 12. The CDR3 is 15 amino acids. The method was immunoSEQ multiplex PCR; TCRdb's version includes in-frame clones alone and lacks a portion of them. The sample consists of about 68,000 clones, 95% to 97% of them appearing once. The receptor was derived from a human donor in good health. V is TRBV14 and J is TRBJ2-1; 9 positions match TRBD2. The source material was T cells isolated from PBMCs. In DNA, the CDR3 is TGTGCCAGCAGCCACCGATCAGGACTAGCGTTGGCGCAGTTCTTC. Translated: CASSHRSGLALAQFF.